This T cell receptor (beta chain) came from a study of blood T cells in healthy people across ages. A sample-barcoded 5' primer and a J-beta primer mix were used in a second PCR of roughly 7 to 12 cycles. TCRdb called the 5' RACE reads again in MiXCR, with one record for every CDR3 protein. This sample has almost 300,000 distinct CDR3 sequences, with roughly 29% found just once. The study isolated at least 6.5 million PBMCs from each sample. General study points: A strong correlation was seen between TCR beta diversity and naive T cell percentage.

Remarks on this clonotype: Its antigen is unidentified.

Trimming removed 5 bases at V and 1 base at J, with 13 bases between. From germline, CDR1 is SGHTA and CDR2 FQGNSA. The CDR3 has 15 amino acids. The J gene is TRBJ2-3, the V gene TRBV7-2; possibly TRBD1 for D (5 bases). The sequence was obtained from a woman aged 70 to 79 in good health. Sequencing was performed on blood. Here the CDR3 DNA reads TGTGCCAGCAGCCCCCGGACACCGGGCACAGATACGCAGTATTTT. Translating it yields CASSPRTPGTDTQYF.